The table lists the clone carrying this T cell receptor (beta chain) with many counts. What it binds is unknown. With 0 bases removed from V and 1 base from J, the gap between germline ends came to 7 bases. This CDR3 has 14 residues. CDR1 is DFQATT, CDR2 SNEGSKA, per germline (reference sequence). The sample comes from a study of neurological immune-mediated disorders. Study conclusions and caveats: HTLV-1-associated myelopathy showed the most TCR clonal expansion; multiple sclerosis the least, below healthy controls.

Via MiXCR, TCRdb re-called the 5' RACE reads, giving one row per CDR3 protein. Among 75,000 to 85,000 distinct CDR3 sequences listed, over 15% were seen once. Healthy controls were blood bank volunteers in Maryland, USA. Unsorted libraries were prepared from 2 million PBMCs held at -80 C. The sequence was collected from a woman aged 40 to 49 in good health. The chain is built from TRBV20-1 and TRBJ1-5; D ambiguous. The specimen sequenced was PBMCs. CDR3 DNA sequence: TGCAGTGCTAGAGATACCCTGAGCAATCAGCCCCAGCATTTT. Translation gives CSARDTLSNQPQHF.